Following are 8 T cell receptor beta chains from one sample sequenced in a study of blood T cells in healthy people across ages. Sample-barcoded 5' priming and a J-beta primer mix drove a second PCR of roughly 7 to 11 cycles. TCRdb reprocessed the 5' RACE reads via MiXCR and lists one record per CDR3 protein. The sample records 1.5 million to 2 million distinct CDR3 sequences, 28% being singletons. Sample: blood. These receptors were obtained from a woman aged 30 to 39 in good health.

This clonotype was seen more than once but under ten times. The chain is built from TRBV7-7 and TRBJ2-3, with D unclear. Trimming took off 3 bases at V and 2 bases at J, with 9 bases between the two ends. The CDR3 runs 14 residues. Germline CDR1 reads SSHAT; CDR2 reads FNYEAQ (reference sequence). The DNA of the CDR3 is TGTGCCAGCAGCTTCGGGCCTCCCACAGATACGCAGTATTTT. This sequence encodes CASSFGPPTDTQYF.

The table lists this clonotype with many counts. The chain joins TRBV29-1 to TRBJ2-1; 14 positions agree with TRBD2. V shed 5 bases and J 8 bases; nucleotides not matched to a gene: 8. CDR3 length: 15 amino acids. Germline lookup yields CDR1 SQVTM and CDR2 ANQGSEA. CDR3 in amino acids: CSVQTSGGASYEQFF. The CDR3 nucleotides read TGCAGCGTTCAGACTAGCGGGGGGGCCTCATATGAGCAGTTCTTC.

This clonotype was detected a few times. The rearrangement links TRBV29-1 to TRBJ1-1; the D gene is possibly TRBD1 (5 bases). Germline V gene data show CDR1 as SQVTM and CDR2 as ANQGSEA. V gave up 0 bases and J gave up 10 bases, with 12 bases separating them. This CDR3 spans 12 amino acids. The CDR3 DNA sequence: TGCAGCGTTGAAGACGACAAGGGACGAGCTTTCTTT. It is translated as CSVEDDKGRAFF.

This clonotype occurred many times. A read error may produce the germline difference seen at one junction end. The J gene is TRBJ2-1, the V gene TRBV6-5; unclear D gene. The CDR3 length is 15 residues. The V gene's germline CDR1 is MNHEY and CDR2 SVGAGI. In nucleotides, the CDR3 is TGTGCCAGCAGTACGGTACTGAGATCCTACGATGAGCAGTTCTTC. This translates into CASSTVLRSYDEQFF.

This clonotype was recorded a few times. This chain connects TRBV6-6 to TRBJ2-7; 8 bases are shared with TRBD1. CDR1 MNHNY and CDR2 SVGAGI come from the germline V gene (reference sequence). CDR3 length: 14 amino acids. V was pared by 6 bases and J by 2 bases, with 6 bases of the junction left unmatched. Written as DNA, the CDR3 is TGTGCCAGCAGACTGACAGGGGTTACCTACGAGCAGTACTTC. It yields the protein CASRLTGVTYEQYF.

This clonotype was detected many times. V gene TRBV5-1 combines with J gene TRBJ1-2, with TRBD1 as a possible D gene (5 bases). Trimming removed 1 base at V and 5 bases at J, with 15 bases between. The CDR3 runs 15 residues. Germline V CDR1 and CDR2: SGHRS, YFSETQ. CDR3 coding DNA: TGCGCCAGCAGCTTGCGGCAGGGCAGCGAGTATGGCTACACCTTC. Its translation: CASSLRQGSEYGYTF.

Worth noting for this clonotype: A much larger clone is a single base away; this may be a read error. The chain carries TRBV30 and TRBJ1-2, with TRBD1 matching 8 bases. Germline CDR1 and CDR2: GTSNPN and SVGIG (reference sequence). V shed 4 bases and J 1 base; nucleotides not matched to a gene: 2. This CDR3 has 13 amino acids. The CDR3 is CAWNTGGNYGYTF. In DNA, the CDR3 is TGTGCCTGGAATACAGGGGGTAACTATGGCTACACCTTC.

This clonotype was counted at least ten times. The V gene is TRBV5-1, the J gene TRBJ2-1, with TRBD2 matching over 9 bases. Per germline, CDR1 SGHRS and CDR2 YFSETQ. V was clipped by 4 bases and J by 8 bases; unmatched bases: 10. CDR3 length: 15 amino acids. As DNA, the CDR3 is TGCGCCAGCAGCCCGCTCAGCGGGGGGTTCGATGAGCAGTTCTTC. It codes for CASSPLSGGFDEQFF.